The 10 T cell receptor beta chains presented below share a single source sample, sequenced in a study of metastatic and nonmetastatic thyroid tumors. TCRdb ran MiXCR on the PCR reads. The table records 43,000 or so clones, roughly 15% of them present only once. Each patient came to thyroid surgery without any prior treatment (of any kind). Sequencing used blood. Source of these receptors: a female donor with papillary thyroid cancer or a benign thyroid nodule (not recorded which). Some clones in this sample may be carry-over from other donors' samples.

This clone was counted at least ten times. The chain is built from TRBV12-3 or TRBV12-4 and TRBJ1-2; no firm D call. V lost 3 bases, J lost 4 bases, and 9 bases lay in between. The CDR3 has 13 residues. This chain's CDR3 is CASSFDGSYGYTF. Here the CDR3 DNA reads TGTGCCAGCAGTTTTGACGGTTCCTATGGCTACACCTTC.

V and J are TRBV20-1 and TRBJ2-5; D may be TRBD2 (6 bases). The CDR3 extends over 15 amino acids. Trimming stripped 3 bases from V and 7 bases from J, with 21 bases between. Germline assignment: CDR1 DFQATT and CDR2 SNEGSKA (reference sequence). The CDR3 is CSARHRLEGAGTQYF. CDR3 nucleotide sequence: TGCAGTGCTAGGCATCGACTAGAGGGAGCAGGGACCCAGTACTTC.

As to this clone: A much larger clonotype is one base distant, so this may be a read error. This chain joins TRBV5-6 and TRBJ1-1, with 8 bases fitting TRBD1. CDR1 is SGHDT, CDR2 YYEEEE, per germline. There are 15 residues in the CDR3. CDR3 nucleotide sequence: TGTGCCAGCATCTTGGAGGGACAGGTCGACACTGAAGCTTTCTTT. This translates into CASILEGQVDTEAFF.

This clone came up many times. The J gene is TRBJ1-2, the V gene TRBV12-3 or TRBV12-4; D is unclear. The CDR3 is made up of 13 amino acids. The ends were cut back, 5 bases at V and 3 bases at J, with 10 bases in the middle. The CDR3 loop is CASSPDGYYGYTF. The CDR3 nucleotides read TGTGCCAGCAGTCCGGACGGATACTATGGCTACACCTTC.

The V call is TRBV20-1, the J call TRBJ1-2; D uncertain. The CDR3 sequence is 13 residues long. V dropped 0 bases and J dropped 3 bases, with 8 bases sitting between them. The germline CDR1 and CDR2 sequences are DFQATT and SNEGSKA (reference sequence). The CDR3 DNA reads TGCAGTGCTAGAGAGTGGAACCACTATGGCTACACCTTC. Translation gives CSAREWNHYGYTF.

This clone occurred many times. The genes are TRBV4-2 and TRBJ2-7, with D tentatively TRBD2 (6 bases). CDR3 length: 13 residues. V lost 1 base and J lost 5, with 9 bases in between. Germline CDR1 reads LGHNA; CDR2 reads YNFKEQ. The CDR3 sequence is CASSQGDSDEQYF. In DNA form, the CDR3 reads TGTGCCAGCAGCCAAGGGGACTCGGACGAGCAGTACTTC.

This clone was seen at least ten times. The chain is built from TRBV24-1 and TRBJ2-2; 14 bases are shared with TRBD2. Looked up from germline, CDR1 is KGHDR and CDR2 is SFDVKD. V gave up 4 bases and J gave up 6 bases; unmatched junction bases: 6. The CDR3 has 17 amino acids. CDR3 loop: CATSDTRLAGGPGELFF. The CDR3 DNA reads TGTGCCACCAGTGACACGCGACTAGCGGGAGGGCCCGGGGAGCTGTTTTTT.

Remarks on this clone: A much larger clone lies one base from this, so it may be a read error. V usage is TRBV20-1 and J usage is TRBJ2-3; 12 nucleotides match TRBD2. The germline V gene encodes CDR1 DFQATT and CDR2 SNEGSKA (reference sequence). J lost 3 bases, V lost 7 bases, and 8 bases had no gene match. The CDR3 is 15 amino acids. The CDR3 region is CSGYRTSGTTDTQYF. CDR3 nucleotides: TGCAGTGGCTACCGGACTAGCGGGACAACAGATACGCAGTATTTT.

This chain uses TRBV6-4 with TRBJ2-1; D is possibly TRBD2 (5 bases). The V gene's germline CDR1 is MRHNA and CDR2 SNTAGT. The V end was cut by 4 bases, the J end by 9 bases, with 13 bases between. The CDR3 contains 13 residues. The CDR3 reads CASSGASGVEQFF. The CDR3 region has the DNA TGTGCCAGCAGTGGGGCCTCCGGGGTTGAGCAGTTCTTC.

This clone was seen many times. V and J are TRBV24-1 and TRBJ2-3, with D perhaps TRBD1 or TRBD2 (5 bases each). Deletions cut 7 bases from V and 2 bases from J, with 24 bases between. The CDR3 consists of 18 residues. Looked up from germline, CDR1 is KGHDR and CDR2 is SFDVKD. CDR3 DNA sequence: TGTGCCACCAGCCCGGGACCCTGGGCGAAAAAAAACACAGATACGCAGTATTTT. Protein product: CATSPGPWAKKNTDTQYF.